The 10 T cell receptor beta chains below come from one sample, sequenced in a study of glioma-infiltrating T cells after dendritic cell vaccination. Method: immunoSEQ multiplex PCR; TCRdb's copy keeps in-frame clones and lacks some. The sample includes approximately 84,000 clones, more than 75% of them seen just once. The sequences come from blood, collected before dendritic cell vaccination. Every receptor here comes from a human donor with glioblastoma.

The V call is TRBV25-1, the J call TRBJ1-3; the D gene is possibly TRBD1 (5 bases). V shed 6 bases and J shed 0 bases, with 12 bases lying between them. The CDR3 is made up of 15 amino acids. Per germline, CDR1 MGHDK and CDR2 SYGVNS. The CDR3 region has the DNA TGTGCCAGCAGGGTCGACAGTTACTCTGGAAACACCATATATTTT. Encoded protein: CASRVDSYSGNTIYF.

The chain links TRBV7-6 to TRBJ2-7; 7 positions agree with TRBD2. The germline V gene has CDR1 SGHVS and CDR2 FNYEAQ. V trimming: 5 bases; J trimming: 3 bases; junction bases outside the gene matches: 16. The CDR3 has 17 residues. CDR3: CASSRARGGNPNYEQYF. The CDR3 nucleotides are TGTGCCAGCAGCCGAGCCCGCGGGGGAAACCCTAACTACGAGCAGTACTTC.

A few counts support this clone. This specimen includes other DNA sequences encoding the same CDR3. The genes are TRBV19 and TRBJ2-3; 7 nucleotides line up with TRBD1. The CDR3 has 16 residues. CDR1 and CDR2 from the germline V gene are LNHDA and SQIVND (reference sequence). The junction had 3 bases not matched to a gene; V was cut back by 0 bases and J by 0 bases. The CDR3 reads CASSIEGQLSTDTQYF. The CDR3 nucleotides are TGTGCCAGTAGTATAGAGGGACAGCTTAGCACAGATACGCAGTATTTT.

The V call is TRBV29-1, the J call TRBJ2-6; TRBD1 matches 8 bases. J lost 3 bases, V lost 2 bases, and 3 bases had no gene match. CDR1 and CDR2 from the germline V gene are SQVTM and ANQGSEA. This CDR3 has 15 amino acids. In nucleotides, the CDR3 is TGCAGCGTTGAATCACAGGGGGTTGGGGCCAACGTCCTGACTTTC. It specifies CSVESQGVGANVLTF.

The V gene is TRBV7-2, the J gene TRBJ1-5, with TRBD1 as a possible D gene (6 bases). The CDR3 covers 14 residues. The V gene's germline CDR1 is SGHTA and CDR2 FQGNSA. V was trimmed by 1 base and J by 2 bases, leaving 6 bases between them. The CDR3 DNA sequence: TGTGCCAGCAGCTTAGGGGGGCGCAATCAGCCCCAGCATTTT. Amino acids: CASSLGGRNQPQHF.

This rearrangement joins TRBV2 to TRBJ1-1, with D tentatively TRBD1 (6 bases). The germline V gene has CDR1 SNHLY and CDR2 FYNNEI. V lost 5 bases, J lost 0 bases, and 10 bases lay in between. The CDR3 totals 14 residues. This CDR3 is CASSQTGMNTEAFF. Written as DNA, the CDR3 is TGTGCCAGCAGTCAGACAGGCATGAACACTGAAGCTTTCTTT.

DNA of the CDR3: TGTGCCAGCAGCGTAGCGGTGGGGACTAGCGGGGTCAATGAGCAGTTCTTC. The encoded protein is CASSVAVGTSGVNEQFF. The genes are TRBV9 and TRBJ2-1, with TRBD2 matching over 13 bases. CDR1 is SGDLS and CDR2 is YYNGEE in the germline V gene. The ends lost 0 bases at V and 6 bases at J; junction bases unmatched: 6. CDR3 length: 17 amino acids.

The chain is built from TRBV30 and TRBJ2-1, with 7 nucleotides matching TRBD2. V gave up 6 bases and J gave up 9 bases; unmatched junction bases: 17. The CDR3 has 15 amino acids. Germline CDR1 and CDR2: GTSNPN and SVGIG (reference sequence). The chain's CDR3 is CACKEGGSGWGEQFF. CDR3 DNA sequence: TGTGCCTGTAAGGAGGGCGGGAGCGGATGGGGTGAGCAGTTCTTC.

The V and J genes are TRBV28 and TRBJ1-2; 8 positions match TRBD1. CDR1 and CDR2 from the germline V gene are MDHEN and SYDVKM. The CDR3 contains 17 residues. V was pared by 1 base and J by 1 base, with 8 bases of the junction left unmatched. This CDR3 reads CASSLSGTGDFNYGYTF. The CDR3 DNA follows: TGTGCCAGCAGTTTATCCGGGACAGGAGACTTTAACTATGGCTACACCTTC.

The rearrangement joins TRBV4-3 to TRBJ2-2; D ambiguous. This CDR3 is built from 13 residues. The V gene lost 0 bases and the J gene lost 6 bases, with 5 bases spanning the gap. The germline V gene has CDR1 LGHNA and CDR2 YSLEER. The CDR3 nucleotides are TGCGCCAGCAGCCAAGAGGCGGCCGGGGAGCTGTTTTTT. Protein: CASSQEAAGELFF.